Following are 10 T cell receptor beta chains from one sample sequenced in a study of shared clonotypes between healthy human individuals. Measured with immunoSEQ multiplex PCR; TCRdb has only the in-frame clones, and not every one. Among 190,000 or so clones listed, about 68% were seen once. Material for sequencing was memory CD4+ T cells sorted from blood. The subset denotes: CD45RA-negative fraction. Every receptor here comes from a man aged 25-40 years in good health.

The V gene is TRBV25-1, the J gene TRBJ2-2; 8 bases fit TRBD1. This CDR3 comprises 17 residues. J was trimmed by 5 bases and V by 4 bases; bases with no gene match: 12. CDR1 MGHDK and CDR2 SYGVNS come from the germline V gene. The CDR3 protein is CASSGYDRGGRTGELFF. In DNA, the CDR3 is TGTGCCAGCAGTGGCTATGACAGGGGTGGTAGGACCGGGGAGCTGTTTTTT.

The chain recombines TRBV19 with TRBJ2-2; no clear D. CDR3 size: 11 residues. Germline assignment: CDR1 LNHDA and CDR2 SQIVND (reference sequence). V lost 9 bases to trimming and J lost 5 bases, with 7 bases between them. The CDR3 coding sequence is TGTGCCAGCCAGTTTACCGGGGAGCTGTTTTTT. Translation: CASQFTGELFF.

This chain joins TRBV10-1 and TRBJ2-7; 9 bases align to TRBD1. The CDR3 totals 15 residues. The junction had 6 bases not matched to a gene; V was cut back by 4 bases and J by 2 bases. Looked up from germline, CDR1 is WNHNN and CDR2 is SYGVQD (reference sequence). CDR3 nucleotides: TGCGCCAGCAGTGTACAGACAGGGGGGCCCTACGAGCAGTACTTC. Translating gives CASSVQTGGPYEQYF.

The gene calls are TRBV4-2 and TRBJ1-5; possible D gene TRBD1, 5 bases. Trimming cost V 2 bases and J 6 bases, with 17 bases left between them. Germline CDR1 is LGHNA and CDR2 is YNFKEQ. CDR3 length: 16 residues. CDR3 residues: CASSQKTAQGGQPQHF. The CDR3 coding sequence is TGTGCCAGCAGCCAAAAAACCGCCCAGGGTGGTCAGCCCCAGCATTTT.

The CDR3 here is CASSVSSGARTDTQYF. The DNA for the CDR3 is TGTGCCAGCAGTGTTTCCAGCGGGGCACGCACAGATACGCAGTATTTT. The chain links TRBV6-1 to TRBJ2-3, with 7 bases matching TRBD2. The CDR3 contains 16 residues. The V gene's germline CDR1 is MNHNS and CDR2 SASEGT. J was trimmed by 1 base and V by 4 bases; bases with no gene match: 8.

The rearrangement uses TRBV29-1 and TRBJ2-3; D not certain. Germline V gives CDR1 SQVTM, CDR2 ANQGSEA. Trimming left V 1 base short and J 1 base short, with 15 bases between. The CDR3 loop spans 16 amino acids. The CDR3 DNA follows: TGCAGCGTTGAAGCCACGGTTAGACGGGGCACAGATACGCAGTATTTT. Protein sequence: CSVEATVRRGTDTQYF.

The chain joins TRBV7-8 to TRBJ2-7; maybe TRBD2 (6 bases). CDR1 and CDR2 (germline): SGHVS, FQNEAQ. Trimming removed 1 base from V and 0 bases from J, with 10 bases in between. The CDR3 length is 15 residues. In DNA form, the CDR3 reads TGTGCCAGCAGCTTAGTGGGACTGAGCTCCTACGAGCAGTACTTC. Encoded protein: CASSLVGLSSYEQYF. Drawing the rest from reference TRBV7-8 and TRBJ2-7, the complete variable domain is GAGVSQSPRYKVAKRGQDVALRCDPISGHVSLFWYQQALGQGPEFLTYFQNEAQLDKSGLPSDRFFAERPEGSVSTLKIQRTQQEDSAVYLCASSLVGLSSYEQYFGPGTRLTVT.

The rearrangement uses TRBV15 and TRBJ2-1, with no clear D. Germline CDR1 is LNHNV and CDR2 is YYDKDF (reference sequence). V lost 4 bases and J lost 0, with 7 bases in between. The CDR3 loop spans 14 amino acids. CDR3 coding DNA: TGTGCCACCAGCAAGGAAAGCTCCTACAATGAGCAGTTCTTC. The encoded protein is CATSKESSYNEQFF.

This clone was counted only a few times. The chain joins TRBV28 to TRBJ1-5; TRBD1 aligns across 7 bases. The trim removed 1 base at V and 2 bases at J, leaving 8 bases unmatched. This CDR3 spans 17 amino acids. Germline V gene sequence: CDR1 MDHEN, CDR2 SYDVKM. This CDR3 reads CASSLYMWQGGNQPQHF. The CDR3 coding sequence is TGTGCCAGCAGTTTATACATGTGGCAGGGGGGCAATCAGCCCCAGCATTTT.

The V gene is TRBV11-2, the J gene TRBJ2-7; 9 bases line up with TRBD1. V shed 5 bases and J 2 bases; nucleotides not matched to a gene: 7. The CDR3 is 15 residues long. CDR1 SGHAT and CDR2 FQNNGV come from the germline V gene. CDR3 sequence (DNA): TGTGCCAGCAGCACCGGACAGGGGATTCCCTACGAGCAGTACTTC. Its translation: CASSTGQGIPYEQYF.